One and the same sample provided the 18 T cell receptor beta chains below, sequenced in a study of cytomegalovirus exposure and HLA in healthy donors. The study ran its PCR with 60 Vbeta and 13 Jbeta primers. TCRdb's copy holds only in-frame clones and misses some; the assay was immunoSEQ multiplex PCR. The sample has about 69,000 clones, approximately 70% seen once; the top ten hold about 15%. Sequenced sample: PBMCs. These receptors all come from a male donor in good health and CMV-seropositive.

The chain couples TRBV29-1 to TRBJ1-2; D call uncertain. This CDR3 region has 12 residues. Germline CDR1 and CDR2: SQVTM and ANQGSEA. The V gene lost 6 bases and the J gene lost 5 bases, with 13 bases spanning the gap. The chain's CDR3 is CSVGQASYGYTF. Written as DNA, the CDR3 is TGCAGCGTGGGTCAGGCATCTTATGGCTACACCTTC. Full variable domain (outside the CDR3, taken from reference TRBV29-1 and TRBJ1-2): SAVISQKPSRDICQRGTSLTIQCQVDSQVTMMFWYRQQPGQSLTLIATANQGSEATYESGFVIDKFPISRPNLTFSTLTVSNMSPEDSSIYLCSVGQASYGYTFGSGTRLTVV.

V usage is TRBV12-5 and J usage is TRBJ2-5; 8 nucleotides match TRBD2. The CDR3 spans 15 residues. Germline CDR1 and CDR2: LGHNT and FRNRAP. J was trimmed by 1 base and V by 3 bases; bases with no gene match: 4. CDR3 nucleotide sequence: TGTGCTAGTGGTTTCGGCAGCGGGGGCCAAGAGACCCAGTACTTC. Its protein is CASGFGSGGQETQYF.

The CDR3 here is CASSEGLAGGHEQYF. The CDR3, as DNA: TGTGCCAGCAGCGAGGGACTAGCGGGAGGACACGAGCAGTACTTC. The V and J genes are TRBV11-3 and TRBJ2-7; TRBD2 agrees at 15 bases. Germline trimming cut 5 bases from V and 5 bases from J; bases unmatched to any gene: 4. Per the germline V gene, CDR1 is SGHNT and CDR2 is YENEEA. The CDR3 sequence is 15 residues long.

This rearrangement joins TRBV5-1 to TRBJ1-4; 10 positions match TRBD1. The V segment lost 4 bases and the J segment 5 bases; nucleotides outside the gene matches: 8. Per germline, CDR1 SGHRS and CDR2 YFSETQ. CDR3 length: 16 residues. CDR3 DNA: TGCGCCAGCAGCCAGACCACGGGACAGGGGAATGAAAAACTGTTTTTT. Its protein product is CASSQTTGQGNEKLFF.

The CDR3 nucleotides are TGCGCCAGCAGCCTGAGGATGAAAGAGACCCAGTACTTC. This gives the protein CASSLRMKETQYF. The chain is built from TRBV5-1 and TRBJ2-5; no definite D call. V shed 4 bases and J shed 3 bases, with 10 bases lying between them. There are 13 residues in the CDR3. CDR1 SGHRS and CDR2 YFSETQ come from the germline V gene.

The chain combines TRBV2 with TRBJ1-2; D is possibly TRBD1 (5 bases). Germline-derived CDR1 and CDR2 are SNHLY and FYNNEI. This CDR3 has 12 amino acids. The ends were cut back, 7 bases at V and 4 bases at J, with 10 bases in the middle. The DNA of the CDR3 is TGTGCCAGCATTATGACAGTCTATGGCTACACCTTC. Translated: CASIMTVYGYTF.

The CDR3 protein is CASRSRGGSSYEQYF. Written as DNA, the CDR3 is TGTGCCAGCAGATCCCGCGGGGGAAGCTCCTACGAGCAGTACTTC. V and J are TRBV7-2 and TRBJ2-7, with 7 bases identical to TRBD2. Germline CDR1 SGHTA, CDR2 FQGNSA. The CDR3 contains 15 residues. V lost 6 bases, J lost 0 bases, and 8 bases stayed unmatched.

V and J are TRBV7-9 and TRBJ2-7; 8 bases are a match to TRBD2. CDR3 size: 14 residues. Germline V gene lookup returns CDR1 SEHNR and CDR2 FQNEAQ (reference sequence). Trimming cost V 6 bases and J 3 bases; bases outside gene matches: 7. The CDR3 loop reads CASSQTSGHYEQYF. In DNA form, the CDR3 reads TGTGCCAGCAGTCAAACTAGCGGACACTACGAGCAGTACTTC.

This chain connects TRBV27 to TRBJ2-1; D is unresolved. With 4 bases removed from V and 0 bases from J, the gap between germline ends came to 7 bases. The CDR3 is 14 amino acids. CDR1 MNHEY and CDR2 SMNVEV come from the germline V gene (reference sequence). The CDR3 sequence is CASSSSSSYNEQFF. The CDR3 region has the DNA TGTGCCAGCAGTTCCTCCAGCTCCTACAATGAGCAGTTCTTC.

The rearrangement links TRBV7-7 to TRBJ1-2; maybe TRBD1 (5 bases). The V gene's germline CDR1 is SSHAT and CDR2 FNYEAQ (reference sequence). Trimming cost V 6 bases and J 4 bases, with 15 bases left between them. This CDR3 is 14 amino acids long. The CDR3 loop is CASSLRGTLYGYTF. The CDR3 DNA reads as TGTGCCAGCAGTCTTCGCGGGACCCTCTATGGCTACACCTTC.

The CDR3 sequence: CATSLDRGPYEQYF. In nucleotides, the CDR3 is TGTGCCACCAGCTTGGACAGGGGCCCCTACGAGCAGTACTTC. The V and J genes are TRBV15 and TRBJ2-7; 9 bases agree with TRBD1. Germline CDR1 reads LNHNV; CDR2 reads YYDKDF (reference sequence). The V and J ends lost 5 bases and 2 bases, in that order; junction bases with no gene match: 4. This CDR3 has 14 residues. Together with reference TRBV15 and TRBJ2-7, the CDR3 gives the full variable domain: DAMVIQNPRYQVTQFGKPVTLSCSQTLNHNVMYWYQQKSSQAPKLLFHYYDKDFNNEADTPDNFQSRRPNTSFCFLDIRSPGLGDTAMYLCATSLDRGPYEQYFGPGTRLTVT.

V usage is TRBV6-6 and J usage is TRBJ2-7; tentative D call: TRBD1 (6 bases). CDR1 MNHNY and CDR2 SVGAGI come from the germline V gene (reference sequence). V lost 5 bases, J lost 3 bases, and 14 bases lay in between. The CDR3 consists of 14 residues. DNA for the CDR3: TGTGCCAGCAGTCAGCAGGGGTGGGTCTACGAGCAGTACTTC. Its translation: CASSQQGWVYEQYF.

The CDR3 DNA reads TGTGCCAGTAGTATTTTATCACAGAATCAGCCCCAGCATTTT. This gives the protein CASSILSQNQPQHF. The chain recombines TRBV19 with TRBJ1-5; unclear D gene. Trimming took 3 bases from V and 4 from J, leaving 10 bases between them. CDR1 and CDR2 from the germline V gene are LNHDA and SQIVND (reference sequence). The CDR3 covers 14 residues.

This clone was seen a handful of times. This chain uses TRBV9 with TRBJ1-6, with TRBD1 matching 8 bases. The CDR3 length is 15 residues. With V trimmed by 0 bases and J by 9 bases, 5 bases remained unmatched. Germline V gene data show CDR1 as SGDLS and CDR2 as YYNGEE. This chain's CDR3 is CASSVAGQGASPLHF. CDR3 nucleotide sequence: TGTGCCAGCAGCGTAGCGGGGCAGGGGGCTTCACCCCTCCACTTT.

This chain uses TRBV6-5 with TRBJ1-2, with D tentatively TRBD1 (6 bases). V lost 0 bases and J 6 bases, leaving 8 bases between the germline ends. Germline V gene sequence: CDR1 MNHEY, CDR2 SVGAGI. The CDR3 is 13 residues long. The CDR3 bases are TGTGCCAGCAGTTACTCAAGGGGGAATGGCTACACCTTC. Its translation: CASSYSRGNGYTF.

The V and J genes are TRBV2 and TRBJ2-7; perhaps TRBD2 as D (5 bases). CDR3 length: 15 amino acids. Trimming cost V 6 bases and J 1 base, with 16 bases left between them. Germline V gene lookup returns CDR1 SNHLY and CDR2 FYNNEI. The DNA for the CDR3 is TGTGCCAGCAGGCTCTGGGCGGGCCCATCCTACGAGCAGTACTTC. Residues: CASRLWAGPSYEQYF.

The chain combines TRBV9 with TRBJ1-2; the D is unclear. Between the trimmed V and J ends, which lost 4 bases and 7 bases, there was a span of 8 bases. This CDR3 spans 11 amino acids. Germline assignment: CDR1 SGDLS and CDR2 YYNGEE. Here the CDR3 DNA reads TGTGCCAGCAGCCGATCCGGTGGCTACACCTTC. Amino acids: CASSRSGGYTF.

In DNA form, the CDR3 reads TGTGCCAGCAGTGACCTCCCCCTAGCGGGAGCAACAGATACGCAGTATTTT. Its protein is CASSDLPLAGATDTQYF. The rearrangement links TRBV25-1 to TRBJ2-3, with 10 positions matching TRBD2. The CDR3 extends over 17 amino acids. Trimming took 3 bases from V and 3 from J; bases not matched to a gene: 9. CDR1 is MGHDK, CDR2 SYGVNS, per germline.